Reported below is one T cell receptor (beta chain). This clone's antigen is unknown. No base quality information exists; no much larger clone differs at one position. From its cysteine to its phenylalanine, the CDR3 spans 12 amino acids. The read is trimmed to its CDR3 DNA, 36 bases read in frame from base 1. The germline V gene gives CDR1 as SGHVS and CDR2 as FNYEAQ. Relative to germline, V is 1 base shorter and J is 8 bases shorter, with 6 bases between their ends. Instrument on record: Illumina HiSeq 1500. The raw public data were reprocessed by TCRdb itself: fastp quality trimming at Q25, MiXCR clonotype calling, in-frame beta chains only. Records with the same CDR3 protein are collapsed into one entry carrying the most frequent genes and DNA. The sample table holds 100,000 or so distinct CDR3 sequences, of which around 22% were seen once. Clones ranked in the top ten supply about 39% of the sample.

This sample stems from a study of T cell repertoires in cytomegalovirus infection (dated by TCRdb to 2018 to 2020). Describing the broader study: Because public TCR beta signatures pointed to carriage of CMV infection together with the matching HLA type, the HLA type of each donor mattered for the analysis.

Paper-wide results and their limitations: The ex vivo response was dominated by HLA-C-restricted CMV-specific TCR beta clonotypes, which also provided the single most frequent clonotype in two of eight donors. In both this cohort and an independent cohort of 352 donors, the cumulative frequency of public TCR beta family members distinguished carriers of CMV infection plus the relevant HLA type.

The source material was CD8+ T cells from PBMCs. This sequence originates from a human donor in good health (CMV status not recorded). Some clones in this sample may be carry-over from other donors' samples. The chain joins TRBV7-6 to TRBJ1-5; a confident D gene designation cannot be given. The DNA sequence is TGTGCCAGCAGCTTAGTGTCGGAGCCCCAGCATTTT. It translates to CASSLVSEPQHF.